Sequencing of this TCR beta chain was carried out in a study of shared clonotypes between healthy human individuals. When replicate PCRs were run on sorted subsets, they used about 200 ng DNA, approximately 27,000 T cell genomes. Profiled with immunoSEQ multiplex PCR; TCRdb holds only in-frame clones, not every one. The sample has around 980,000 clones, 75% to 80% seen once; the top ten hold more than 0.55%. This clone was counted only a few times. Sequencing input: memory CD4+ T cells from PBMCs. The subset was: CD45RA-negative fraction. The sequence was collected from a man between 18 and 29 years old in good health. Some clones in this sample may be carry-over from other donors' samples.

The CDR3 spells CATSPTEHQPQHF. The CDR3 nucleotides read TGTGCCACCAGCCCTACTGAACATCAGCCCCAGCATTTT. V usage is TRBV15 and J usage is TRBJ1-5; D not resolved. Germline CDR1 and CDR2: LNHNV and YYDKDF (reference sequence). The CDR3 extends over 13 amino acids. V was clipped by 5 bases and J by 5 bases, with 10 bases between them.